The TCR beta chain under discussion was sequenced for a study of blood T cell repertoires in COVID-19. Study-level information: Some COVID-19 samples were acute and others convalescent; all came from the United States, Italy and Spain.

The germline V gene has CDR1 GTSNPN and CDR2 SVGIG (reference sequence). The CDR3 has 15 amino acids. In regard to this clone: One end of the junction is discordant with germline, which a read error may explain.

Grouping used clinical history reported by participants in a survey and questionnaire. Per the authors' pipeline: The assay estimated nucleated cells by amplifying reference gene primers. TCRdb's copy holds only in-frame clones and misses some; the assay was immunoSEQ multiplex PCR. V and J calls and clone size come straight from that table; D and trimming were deduced from the DNA. Here the sample spans 400,000 to 500,000 clones, about 88% being singletons. This chain joins TRBV30 and TRBJ1-3; D might be TRBD1 (6 bases). What was sequenced was PBMCs or T cells enriched from blood (not recorded which). This clonotype was sampled from a woman between 18 and 29 years old who had been exposed to COVID-19. Here the CDR3 reads CAWSPPGQLGSTIYF. CDR3 nucleotide sequence: TGTGCCTGGAGTCCTCCGGGACAACTAGGAAGCACCATATATTTT. The full variable domain, completed using reference TRBV30 and TRBJ1-3, is SQTIHQWPATLVQPVGSPLSLECTVEGTSNPNLYWYRQAAGRGLQLLFYSVGIGQISSEVPQNLSASRPQDRQFILSSKKLLLSDSGFYLCAWSPPGQLGSTIYFGEGSWLTVV.